Each of the 7 T cell receptor beta chains below was sequenced from the same sample in a study of cytomegalovirus exposure and HLA in healthy donors (dated by TCRdb to 2017 to 2019). Receptor amplification or capture employed the immunoSEQ multiplex PCR assay. The multiplex PCR relied on a mix of 60 forward primers for TCR Vbeta segments and 13 reverse primers for TCR Jbeta segments. The clones in this table, taken by TCRdb from immuneACCESS, are in-frame only. Not every clone is retained; where verified, under half of the shortfall comes from an unresolved V gene, and the cause of the rest is unknown. A total of 120,000 to 150,000 clones appear in this sample, more than 75% of them only once. The top ten clonotypes cover 6.2% of the sample. Sequencing input: PBMCs. These receptors were collected from a middle-aged woman in good health and CMV-seropositive.

This chain joins TRBV10-3 and TRBJ2-5; the match to TRBD1 covers 9 bases. Gene TRBJ2-7 matches the end of the DNA better, so the J call may be wrong. Germline V gene sequence: CDR1 ENHRY, CDR2 SYGVKD. This CDR3 has 14 residues. DNA for the CDR3: TGTGCCACCAAACCGGGACAGGGTGACTACGAGCAGTACTTC. Its translation is CATKPGQGDYEQYF.

V and J are TRBV6-1 and TRBJ1-2, with TRBD1 matching 7 bases. Germline CDR1 and CDR2: MNHNS and SASEGT. This CDR3 region has 11 residues. V lost 8 bases and J lost 4; bases outside the gene matches: 1. The CDR3, as DNA: TGTGCCAGCCGGGACAGCTATGGCTACACCTTC. Its protein is CASRDSYGYTF.

The chain couples TRBV6-6 to TRBJ2-3; D is unclear. Germline values: CDR1 MNHNY, CDR2 SVGAGI (reference sequence). Trimming left V 0 bases short and J 6 bases short, with 7 bases between. The CDR3 has 13 amino acids. The CDR3 DNA reads TGTGCCAGCAGTTACTCCGAAGCTGATACGCAGTATTTT. Translation: CASSYSEADTQYF.

The chain carries TRBV7-9 and TRBJ1-2, with D tentatively TRBD1 (6 bases). Trimming left V 5 bases short and J 10 bases short, with 11 bases between. CDR3 length: 11 amino acids. Germline values: CDR1 SEHNR, CDR2 FQNEAQ (reference sequence). CDR3 residues: CASSPQGPYTF. The CDR3 coding sequence is TGTGCCAGCAGCCCTCAGGGGCCCTACACCTTC.

The rearrangement joins TRBV11-2 to TRBJ1-2; a possible D gene is TRBD1 (5 bases). Looked up from germline, CDR1 is SGHAT and CDR2 is FQNNGV. The CDR3 has 14 residues. Trimming left V 1 base short and J 2 bases short, with 8 bases between. CDR3 protein: CASSLAGGNYGYTF. In DNA, the CDR3 is TGTGCCAGCAGCTTAGCGGGGGGGAACTATGGCTACACCTTC.

V gene TRBV19 combines with J gene TRBJ2-1; TRBD2 is a possible D gene (5 bases). The V and J ends lost 2 bases and 8 bases respectively, with 13 bases between them. The CDR3 sequence is 14 residues long. The germline V gene has CDR1 LNHDA and CDR2 SQIVND (reference sequence). Written as DNA, the CDR3 is TGTGCCAGTAGTATATATCGGGGTCGGGATGAGCAGTTCTTC. As protein: CASSIYRGRDEQFF.

CDR3 sequence (DNA): TGTGCCAGCATGCCCCTAAAACAGGAATCGTGTACTGAAGCTTTCTTT. Protein: CASMPLKQESCTEAFF. The V call is TRBV11-3, the J call TRBJ1-1, with a weak D call TRBD1 (5 bases). Germline CDR1 SGHNT, CDR2 YENEEA. The CDR3 runs to 16 residues. The ends were cut back, 7 bases at V and 5 bases at J, with 23 bases in the middle.